Reported below is one TCR beta chain. The data derive from a study of shared clonotypes between healthy human individuals. In the original analysis: With immunoSEQ giving junction-only sequences and no quality scores, filtering differed. Sequencing used immunoSEQ multiplex PCR; TCRdb keeps in-frame clones, though not all of them. D and trimming come from the DNA, and the V and J calls and clone size come from that table. The table has fewer than 1.8 million clones, 98% to 99% seen once; the top ten hold under 0.45%. All the donors were Caucasian adults who lived in Nashville, Tennessee. The study separated CD4+ cells into CD45RA+ naive and CD45RA-negative memory subsets. This CDR3 is built from 14 residues. The germline V gene encodes CDR1 SGHDT and CDR2 YYEEEE. V lost 3 bases to trimming and J lost 6 bases, with 12 bases between them.

The clonotype originates from a man aged 25-45 years in good health. Sequencing used naive CD4+ T cells sorted from blood. Subset: CD45RA+ positively selected. This chain uses TRBV5-6 with TRBJ2-2; D remains ambiguous. CDR3 nucleotide sequence: TGTGCCAGCAGCTCCCTTCCCCGTCCCGGGGAGCTGTTTTTT. Its translation: CASSSLPRPGELFF.